The rows below give T cell receptor beta chains drawn from one sample of a study of blood T cell repertoires in COVID-19. The assay was immunoSEQ multiplex PCR, and TCRdb's table has in-frame clones only and misses some. This table holds 150,000 to 200,000 clones, about 86% found once. The sequencing sample was made of peripheral blood. The receptors were gathered from a woman in her 70s with acute or convalescent COVID-19. Each CDR3 is given with its conserved first and last residue. The order of the fields is J gene, D gene, V gene, CDR3 protein. D genes are given only for firm matches.

>TRBJ2-3|-|TRBV7-2
CASSSRLGRADTQYF
>TRBJ2-1|TRBD2|TRBV5-6
CASSLVASGRDYNEQFF
>TRBJ2-7|-|TRBV7-2
CASTLQSGLNSYEQYF
>TRBJ2-2|TRBD2|TRBV13
CASRSGGLAGGNTGELFF
>TRBJ1-2|-|TRBV5-6
CASSLEGRENYGYTF
>TRBJ1-1|TRBD1|TRBV19
CASNAGQGTTEAFF
>TRBJ1-5|-|TRBV5-5
CASSLRQVVCNQPQHF
>TRBJ2-7|-|TRBV18
CASSPREDYEQYF
>TRBJ1-2|-|TRBV5-8
CASSLWEGYGYTF
>TRBJ2-7|TRBD1|TRBV2
CASRTSGTGFEQYF
>TRBJ1-3|-|TRBV6-5
CASSYGDNGNTIYF
>TRBJ1-4|TRBD1|TRBV5-6
CASRLTGTGPTNEKLFF
>TRBJ1-2|TRBD1|TRBV13
CASSLVGGGYYGYTF
>TRBJ1-2|-|TRBV5-1
CASSLAGTSDYGYTF
>TRBJ2-7|-|TRBV15
CATSSPLGTYEQYF
>TRBJ1-3|-|TRBV29-1
CSVEEYSGNTIYF
>TRBJ2-7|TRBD2|TRBV6-2/TRBV6-3
CASSYSGTRIYEQYF
>TRBJ1-6|TRBD1|TRBV10-3
CACRTGDRGISPLHF
>TRBJ2-5|-|TRBV29-1
CSGQGETQYF
>TRBJ1-1|-|TRBV13
CASSLIRGQNTEAFF
>TRBJ1-5|-|TRBV7-9
CASSFGGNQPQHF
>TRBJ1-1|TRBD1|TRBV14
CASSQEGTGPATEAFF